This T cell receptor beta chain was retrieved from a study of Ad26.COV2.S vaccination and SARS-CoV-2 variants. Indicated treatment: roughly 20 received Ad26.COV2.S at low or high dose, single or two shots; 5 received placebo; per-sample allocation not given. It was on day 63 after the first vaccine or placebo injection that samples were taken. Data came from immunoSEQ multiplex PCR; TCRdb stores just in-frame clones and leaves some out. The profile shows over 350,000 clones, approximately 90% of them singletons. Germline lookup yields CDR1 SNHLY and CDR2 FYNNEI. Trimming removed 6 bases from V and 3 bases from J, with 15 bases in between. The CDR3 runs 14 residues.

This TCR was sampled from a person aged 18-60 years who received the Ad26.COV2.S COVID-19 vaccine or a placebo. The chain is built from TRBV2 and TRBJ2-7, with TRBD2 as a possible D gene (6 bases). The specimen comprised peripheral blood, sampled in a trial of Ad26.COV2.S vaccine versus placebo. CDR3 nucleotide sequence: TGTGCCAGCAGGCCCGGGGGTAGTCGCTACGAGCAGTACTTC. Protein sequence: CASRPGGSRYEQYF.